This T cell receptor beta chain is from a study of blood T cell repertoires in COVID-19. With 6 bases removed from V and 7 bases from J, the gap between germline ends came to 9 bases. The CDR3 sequence is 11 residues long. Germline V CDR1 and CDR2: SNHLY, FYNNEI. Assay: immunoSEQ multiplex PCR; the TCRdb copy retains only in-frame clones and omits some. The sample includes 200,000 to 300,000 clones, around 87% of them seen just once. The V gene is TRBV2, the J gene TRBJ1-2, with D maybe TRBD1 (5 bases). The receptor was isolated from a woman aged 30 to 39 who had recovered from COVID-19. The sequenced sample consisted of peripheral blood. The CDR3 nucleotides are TGTGCCAGCAGAGCCGACAGTGGCTACACCTTC. As protein: CASRADSGYTF.